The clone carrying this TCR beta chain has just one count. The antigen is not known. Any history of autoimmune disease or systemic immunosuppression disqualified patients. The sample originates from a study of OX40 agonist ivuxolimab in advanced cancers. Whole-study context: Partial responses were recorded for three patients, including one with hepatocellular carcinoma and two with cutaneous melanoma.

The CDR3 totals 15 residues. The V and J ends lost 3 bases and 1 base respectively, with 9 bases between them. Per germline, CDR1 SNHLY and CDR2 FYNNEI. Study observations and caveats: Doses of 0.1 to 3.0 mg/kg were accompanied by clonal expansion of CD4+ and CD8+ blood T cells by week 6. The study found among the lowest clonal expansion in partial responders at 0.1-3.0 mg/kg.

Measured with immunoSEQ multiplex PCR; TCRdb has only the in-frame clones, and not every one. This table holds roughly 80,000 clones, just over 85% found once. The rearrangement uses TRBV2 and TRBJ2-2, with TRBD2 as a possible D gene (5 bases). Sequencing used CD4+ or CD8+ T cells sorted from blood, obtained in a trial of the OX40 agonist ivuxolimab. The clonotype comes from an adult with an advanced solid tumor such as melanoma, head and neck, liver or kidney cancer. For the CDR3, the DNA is TGTGCCAGCAGTGACCAAGCGGTGAACACCGGGGAGCTGTTTTTT. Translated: CASSDQAVNTGELFF.